The source of this TCR beta chain is a study of T-cell memory formation after mild COVID-19. Employing constant-segment primers, 5'RACE generated TCR alpha and TCR beta cDNA libraries bearing sample barcodes and UMIs. TCRdb re-called the 5' RACE reads with MiXCR, one entry per CDR3 protein. The data contain 500,000 to 600,000 distinct CDR3 sequences, roughly 17% of them singletons. Findings and caveats of the study: Second-wave clones that peaked on day 37 lacked confirmed SARS-CoV-2 specificity. The pre-infection memory compartment contained some responding clones, suggesting cross-reactive memory joined.

This clonotype was seen only a few times. Its antigen is as yet unknown. The CDR3 is made up of 15 amino acids. V shed 8 bases, J shed 1 base, and the junction held 11 bases outside the gene matches. Germline CDR1 SNHLY, CDR2 FYNNEI. Sequences were obtained from PBMCs or a T cell subset sorted from them (not recorded which). This TCR derives from an adult woman who had mild COVID-19 (a few samples of this study predate the infection). Cell type and time point are not known. The rearrangement joins TRBV2 to TRBJ2-7; 7 nucleotides agree with TRBD1. In DNA, the CDR3 is TGTGCCAGCCACTCCCGGGACAGTCAATCCTACGAGCAGTACTTC. Translating gives CASHSRDSQSYEQYF. Variable domain in full (rest from reference TRBV2 and TRBJ2-7): EPEVTQTPSHQVTQMGQEVILRCVPISNHLYFYWYRQILGQKVEFLVSFYNNEISEKSEIFDDQFSVERPDGSNFTLKIRSTKLEDSAMYFCASHSRDSQSYEQYFGPGTRLTVT.